This TCR beta chain was recovered during a study of T cell responses to AZD1222 COVID-19 vaccine. Study observations and caveats: Of spike-specific TCRs, nearly half reportedly target regions left unmutated in variants. Recipients of two AZD1222 doses showed rising Spike-specific TCR breadth and depth. Baseline serostatus was positive in only a handful of AZD1222 recipients.

Libraries were prepared by immunoSEQ multiplex PCR; TCRdb keeps only in-frame clonotypes and omits some of them. The sample includes roughly 87,000 clones, 88% of them seen just once. Comment on this clone: Its target is not known.

Analyses pooled second doses at about 4 or about 12 weeks. Looked up from germline, CDR1 is MDHEN and CDR2 is SYDVKM. The CDR3 has 13 residues. Unmatched junction bases numbered 2, after V lost 6 bases and J lost 1 base. The sequence was obtained from an adult who received the AZD1222 COVID-19 vaccine. The starting material was peripheral blood, obtained 28 days after the second AZD1222 dose. The J gene is TRBJ2-7, the V gene TRBV28; 8 bases agree with TRBD1. The CDR3 DNA sequence: TGTGCCAGCAGACAGGGGGGTTCCTACGAGCAGTACTTC. Amino acids: CASRQGGSYEQYF.